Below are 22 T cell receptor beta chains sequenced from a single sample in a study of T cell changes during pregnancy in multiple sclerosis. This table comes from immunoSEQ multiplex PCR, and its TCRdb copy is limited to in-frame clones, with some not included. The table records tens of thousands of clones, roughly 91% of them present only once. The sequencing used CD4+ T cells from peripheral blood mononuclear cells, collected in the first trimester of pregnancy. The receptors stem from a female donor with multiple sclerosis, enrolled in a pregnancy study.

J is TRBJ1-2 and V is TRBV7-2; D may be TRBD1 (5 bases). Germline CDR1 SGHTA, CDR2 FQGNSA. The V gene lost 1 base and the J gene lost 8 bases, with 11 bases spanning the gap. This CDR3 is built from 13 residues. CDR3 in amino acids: CASSLGGDYGYTF. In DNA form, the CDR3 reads TGTGCCAGCAGCTTAGGGGGGGATTACGGCTACACCTTC.

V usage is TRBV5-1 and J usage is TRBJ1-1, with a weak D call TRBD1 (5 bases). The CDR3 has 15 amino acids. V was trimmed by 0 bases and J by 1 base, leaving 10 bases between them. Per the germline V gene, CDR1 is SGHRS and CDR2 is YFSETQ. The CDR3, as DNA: TGCGCCAGCAGCTTGGAAGACAGAAGGAACACTGAAGCTTTCTTT. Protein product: CASSLEDRRNTEAFF. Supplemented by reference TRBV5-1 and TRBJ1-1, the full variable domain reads KAGVTQTPRYLIKTRGQQVTLSCSPISGHRSVSWYQQTPGQGLQFLFEYFSETQRNKGNFPGRFSGRQFSNSRSEMNVSTLELGDSALYLCASSLEDRRNTEAFFGQGTRLTVV.

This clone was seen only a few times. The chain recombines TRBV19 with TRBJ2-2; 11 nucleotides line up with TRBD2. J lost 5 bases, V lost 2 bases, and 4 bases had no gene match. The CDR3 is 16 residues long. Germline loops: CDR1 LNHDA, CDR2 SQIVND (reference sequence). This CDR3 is CASSITTSGRTGELFF. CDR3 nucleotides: TGTGCCAGTAGTATAACAACTAGCGGGAGAACCGGGGAGCTGTTTTTT.

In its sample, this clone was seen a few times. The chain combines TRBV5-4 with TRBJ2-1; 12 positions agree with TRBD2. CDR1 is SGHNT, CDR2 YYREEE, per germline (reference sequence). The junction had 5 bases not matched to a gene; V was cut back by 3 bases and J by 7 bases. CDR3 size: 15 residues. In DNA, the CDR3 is TGTGCCAGCAGCTCGACTAGCGGGAGACATAATGAGCAGTTCTTC. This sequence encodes CASSSTSGRHNEQFF.

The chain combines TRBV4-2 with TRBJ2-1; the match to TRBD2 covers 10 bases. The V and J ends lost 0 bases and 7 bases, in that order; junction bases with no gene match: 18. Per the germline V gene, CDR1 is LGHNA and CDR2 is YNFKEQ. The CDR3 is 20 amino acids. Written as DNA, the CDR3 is TGTGCCAGCAGCCAAGATCCCGTGACTAGGGTTAGCGGGAGGAGGAATGAGCAGTTCTTC. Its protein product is CASSQDPVTRVSGRRNEQFF.

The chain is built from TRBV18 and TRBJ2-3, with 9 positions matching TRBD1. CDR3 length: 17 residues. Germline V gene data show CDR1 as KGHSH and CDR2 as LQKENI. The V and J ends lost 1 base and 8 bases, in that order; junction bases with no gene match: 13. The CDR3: CASSPLPPDRGRGTQYF. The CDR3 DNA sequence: TGTGCCAGCTCACCACTCCCGCCGGACAGGGGCCGGGGTACGCAGTATTTT. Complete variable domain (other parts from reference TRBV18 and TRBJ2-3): NAGVMQNPRHLVRRRGQEARLRCSPMKGHSHVYWYRQLPEEGLKFMVYLQKENIIDESGMPKERFSAEFPKEGPSILRIQQVVRGDSAAYFCASSPLPPDRGRGTQYFGPGTRLTVL.

CDR3 bases: TGCGCCAGCAGCAAGAATCGGGGACAGATAGCAGACGAGCAGTACTTC. It translates to CASSKNRGQIADEQYF. V is TRBV5-1 and J is TRBJ2-7; 7 nucleotides agree with TRBD1. Trimming at V came to 4 bases and at J to 5 bases, leaving 15 bases not matched to a gene. The CDR3 covers 16 residues. The germline CDR1 and CDR2 sequences are SGHRS and YFSETQ. Based on the CDR3 plus reference TRBV5-1 and TRBJ2-7, the full variable domain is KAGVTQTPRYLIKTRGQQVTLSCSPISGHRSVSWYQQTPGQGLQFLFEYFSETQRNKGNFPGRFSGRQFSNSRSEMNVSTLELGDSALYLCASSKNRGQIADEQYFGPGTRLTVT.

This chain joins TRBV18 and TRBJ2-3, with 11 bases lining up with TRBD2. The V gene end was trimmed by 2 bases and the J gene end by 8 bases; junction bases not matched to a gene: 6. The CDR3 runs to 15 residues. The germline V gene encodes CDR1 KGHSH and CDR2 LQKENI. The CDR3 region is CASSPGSGRAGTQYF. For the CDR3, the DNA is TGTGCCAGCTCACCAGGTAGCGGGAGGGCCGGTACGCAGTATTTT.

For the CDR3, the DNA is TGTGCCAGCTCGAAGGGGGGGACCTATGGCTACACCTTC. Its translation: CASSKGGTYGYTF. The rearrangement joins TRBV27 to TRBJ1-2; TRBD1 is a possible D gene (6 bases). V shed 8 bases and J shed 4 bases, with 14 bases lying between them. CDR1 is MNHEY and CDR2 is SMNVEV in the germline V gene (reference sequence). This CDR3 contains 13 residues.

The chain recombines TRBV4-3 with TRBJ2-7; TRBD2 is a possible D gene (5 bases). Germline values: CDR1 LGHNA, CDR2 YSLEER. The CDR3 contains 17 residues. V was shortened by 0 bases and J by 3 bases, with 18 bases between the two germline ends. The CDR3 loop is CASSQDLPWERHYEQYF. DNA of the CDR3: TGCGCCAGCAGCCAAGATCTCCCCTGGGAGAGACACTACGAGCAGTACTTC.

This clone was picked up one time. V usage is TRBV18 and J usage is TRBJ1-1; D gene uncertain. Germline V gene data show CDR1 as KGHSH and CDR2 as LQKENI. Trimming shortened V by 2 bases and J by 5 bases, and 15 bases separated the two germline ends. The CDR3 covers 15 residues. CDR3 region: CASSPGQAKRTEAFF. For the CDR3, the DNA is TGTGCCAGCTCACCAGGCCAGGCAAAGAGAACTGAAGCTTTCTTT.

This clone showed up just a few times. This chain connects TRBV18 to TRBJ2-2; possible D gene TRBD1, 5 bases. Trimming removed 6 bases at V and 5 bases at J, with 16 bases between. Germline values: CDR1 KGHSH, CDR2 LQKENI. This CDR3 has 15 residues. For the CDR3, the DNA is TGTGCCAGCTCGGATTTGGGCGCAGGGACCGGGGAGCTGTTTTTT. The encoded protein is CASSDLGAGTGELFF. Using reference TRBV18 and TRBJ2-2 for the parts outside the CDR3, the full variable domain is NAGVMQNPRHLVRRRGQEARLRCSPMKGHSHVYWYRQLPEEGLKFMVYLQKENIIDESGMPKERFSAEFPKEGPSILRIQQVVRGDSAAYFCASSDLGAGTGELFFGEGSRLTVL.

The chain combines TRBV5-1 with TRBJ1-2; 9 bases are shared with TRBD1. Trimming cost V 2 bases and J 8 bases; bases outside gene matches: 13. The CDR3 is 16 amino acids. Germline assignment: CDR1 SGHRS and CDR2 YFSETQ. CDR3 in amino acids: CASSLRPGQGRLGYTF. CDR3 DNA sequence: TGCGCCAGCAGCTTACGTCCGGGACAGGGAAGATTAGGCTACACCTTC.

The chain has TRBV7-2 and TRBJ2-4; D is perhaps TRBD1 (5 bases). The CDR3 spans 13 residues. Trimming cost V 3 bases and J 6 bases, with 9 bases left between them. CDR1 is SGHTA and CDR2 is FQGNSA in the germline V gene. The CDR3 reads CASSFRVGNIQYF. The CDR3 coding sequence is TGTGCCAGCAGCTTCAGGGTAGGAAACATTCAGTACTTC.

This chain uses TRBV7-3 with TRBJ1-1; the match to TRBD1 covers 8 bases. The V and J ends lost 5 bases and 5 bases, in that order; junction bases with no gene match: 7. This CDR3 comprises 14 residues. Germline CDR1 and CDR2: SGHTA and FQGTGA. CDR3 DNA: TGTGCCAGCAGCGTACAGGGGGGCCGGACTGAAGCTTTCTTT. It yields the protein CASSVQGGRTEAFF.

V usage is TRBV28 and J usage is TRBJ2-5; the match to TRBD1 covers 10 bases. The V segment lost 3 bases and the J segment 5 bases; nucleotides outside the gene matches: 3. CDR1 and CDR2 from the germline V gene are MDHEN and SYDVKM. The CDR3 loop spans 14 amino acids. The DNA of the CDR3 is TGTGCCAGCAGTTTCGACAGGGGGCGCGAGACCCAGTACTTC. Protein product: CASSFDRGRETQYF.

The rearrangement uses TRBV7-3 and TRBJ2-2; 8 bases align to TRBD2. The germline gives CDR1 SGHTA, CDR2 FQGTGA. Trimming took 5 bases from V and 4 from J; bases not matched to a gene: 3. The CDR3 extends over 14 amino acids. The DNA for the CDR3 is TGTGCCAGCAGCCCCGGGACTAGCACCGGGGAGCTGTTTTTT. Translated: CASSPGTSTGELFF.

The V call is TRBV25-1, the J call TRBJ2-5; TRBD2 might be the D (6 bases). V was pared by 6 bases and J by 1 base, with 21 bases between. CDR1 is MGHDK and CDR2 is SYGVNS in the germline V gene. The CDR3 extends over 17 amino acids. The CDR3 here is CASRRNRVLGGQETQYF. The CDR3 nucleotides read TGTGCCAGCAGGAGGAACCGGGTCCTGGGGGGCCAAGAGACCCAGTACTTC.

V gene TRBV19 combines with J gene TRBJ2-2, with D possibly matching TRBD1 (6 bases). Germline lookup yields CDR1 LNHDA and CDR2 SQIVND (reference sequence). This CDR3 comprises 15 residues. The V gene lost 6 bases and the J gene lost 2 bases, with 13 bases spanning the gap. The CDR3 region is CASRLLGANTGELFF. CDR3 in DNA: TGTGCCAGTAGACTACTGGGGGCTAACACCGGGGAGCTGTTTTTT.

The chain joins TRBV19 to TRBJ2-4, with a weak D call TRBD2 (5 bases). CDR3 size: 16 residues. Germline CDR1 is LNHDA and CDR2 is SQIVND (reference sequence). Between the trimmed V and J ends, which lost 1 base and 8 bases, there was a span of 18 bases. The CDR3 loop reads CASSIGFLAGEHIQYF. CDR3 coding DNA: TGTGCCAGTAGTATAGGGTTTTTAGCCGGGGAACACATTCAGTACTTC.

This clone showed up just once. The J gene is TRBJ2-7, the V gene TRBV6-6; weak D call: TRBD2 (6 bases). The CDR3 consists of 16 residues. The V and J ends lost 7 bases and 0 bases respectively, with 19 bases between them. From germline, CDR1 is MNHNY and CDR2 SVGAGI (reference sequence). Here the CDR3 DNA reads TGTGCCAGCACTGCCGGGAGCGAATACAGCTCCTACGAGCAGTACTTC. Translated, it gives CASTAGSEYSSYEQYF.

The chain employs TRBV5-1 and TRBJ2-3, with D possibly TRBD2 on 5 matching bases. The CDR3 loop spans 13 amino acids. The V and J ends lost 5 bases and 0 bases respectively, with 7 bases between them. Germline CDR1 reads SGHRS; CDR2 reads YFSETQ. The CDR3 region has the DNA TGCGCCAGCAGAACGGGAAGCACAGATACGCAGTATTTT. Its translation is CASRTGSTDTQYF.